These T cell receptor beta chains were read from a single sample in a study of a mutant IDH1 vaccine in newly diagnosed glioma. Profiled with immunoSEQ multiplex PCR; TCRdb holds only in-frame clones, not every one. The repertoire holds roughly 61,000 clones, with 75% to 85% as singletons. These receptors lack a known antigen. Specimen: PBMCs, collected from a glioma patient whose treatment included an IDH1 peptide vaccine. Receptor source: a man aged 45 to 65 with glioma. Both conserved end residues are part of each CDR3. Each record gives: clone size, V gene, J gene, D gene, CDR3 protein, CDR3 DNA. A D gene is named only where the DNA matches it firmly. Clone size is shown for a subset of rows, as once, few, many or a class of expanded clone.

-	TRBV7-9	TRBJ2-5	-	CASSYSEQETQYF	TGTGCCAGCAGCTACTCAGAACAAGAGACCCAGTACTTC
-	TRBV4-1	TRBJ2-1	TRBD2	CASSQEDISGSWNNEQFF	TGCGCCAGCAGCCAAGAAGATATCAGCGGGAGTTGGAATAATGAGCAGTTCTTC
-	TRBV10-3	TRBJ2-3	TRBD2	CAAAGAPVSGGQDTQYF	TGTGCCGCTGCCGGGGCCCCAGTCAGCGGGGGCCAAGATACGCAGTATTTT
few	TRBV7-8	TRBJ1-2	-	CASSPDSNYGYTF	TGTGCCAGCAGCCCCGACAGTAACTATGGCTACACCTTC
-	TRBV2	TRBJ2-6	-	CASILRGSGANVLTF	TGTGCCAGCATTCTTCGGGGCTCTGGGGCCAACGTCCTGACTTTC
-	TRBV7-2	TRBJ2-5	-	CASSFLETQYF	TGTGCCAGCAGTTTTCTGGAGACCCAGTACTTC
-	TRBV5-4	TRBJ1-6	TRBD1	CASSRDRVGSPLHF	TGTGCCAGCAGCCGGGACAGGGTCGGTTCACCCCTCCACTTT
-	TRBV29-1	TRBJ2-7	-	CSVEAQRKYEQYF	TGCAGCGTTGAAGCGCAAAGGAAATACGAGCAGTACTTC
-	TRBV7-9	TRBJ2-7	TRBD2	CASSLGGGYDEQYF	TGTGCCAGCAGCTTAGGCGGGGGATACGACGAGCAGTACTTC
-	TRBV7-8	TRBJ2-1	-	CASSLRGAGEQFF	TGTGCCAGCAGCTTACGGGGGGCAGGTGAGCAGTTCTTC
-	TRBV5-1	TRBJ2-7	-	CASSLDSDGYEQYF	TGCGCCAGCAGCTTGGACAGTGACGGCTACGAGCAGTACTTC
few	TRBV7-6	TRBJ1-5	TRBD1	CASSLDGGGIQPQHF	TGTGCCAGCAGCTTAGATGGAGGGGGCATTCAGCCCCAGCATTTT
few	TRBV28	TRBJ2-7	-	CASSRREYEQYF	TGTGCCAGCAGTCGGAGGGAGTACGAGCAGTACTTC
-	TRBV5-5	TRBJ2-7	-	CASSSPGDTTLEQYF	TGTGCCAGCAGCTCCCCCGGGGACACCACTCTCGAGCAGTACTTC
-	TRBV9	TRBJ1-1	-	CASSVADSMNTEAFF	TGTGCCAGCAGCGTGGCTGACAGCATGAACACTGAAGCTTTCTTT
-	TRBV5-5	TRBJ1-4	TRBD1	CASTGTVNEKLFF	TGTGCCAGCACCGGGACAGTGAATGAAAAACTGTTTTTT
-	TRBV2	TRBJ2-1	TRBD1	CGDRGHNEQFF	TGTGGGGACAGGGGGCATAATGAGCAGTTCTTC
-	TRBV2	TRBJ2-7	-	CASSEARLGGNGF	TGTGCCAGCAGTGAAGCGCGTCTGGGCGGGAATGGCTTC
-	TRBV18	TRBJ2-7	TRBD2	CASSLTSGRDEQYF	TGTGCCAGCTCACTCACTAGCGGGAGGGACGAGCAGTACTTC
-	TRBV7-2	TRBJ2-2	-	CASSLGGGRVTGELFF	TGTGCCAGCAGCTTAGGTGGGGGCCGGGTCACCGGGGAGCTGTTTTTT
-	TRBV4-3	TRBJ2-7	-	CASSQEVPGYEQYF	TGCGCCAGCAGCCAAGAAGTTCCGGGCTACGAGCAGTACTTC
-	TRBV11-2	TRBJ1-1	-	CASSRGHLNLQAFF	TGTGCCAGCAGCCGCGGACACTTAAACCTGCAGGCTTTCTTT
-	TRBV28	TRBJ2-7	TRBD2	CASSPGTSGYEQYF	TGTGCCAGCAGTCCCGGGACTAGTGGCTACGAGCAGTACTTC
-	TRBV6-6	TRBJ2-5	-	CASSPQETQYF	TGTGCCAGCAGCCCCCAAGAGACCCAGTACTTC
-	TRBV9	TRBJ2-2	-	CASSVVSGELFF	TGTGCCAGCAGCGTAGTTAGCGGGGAGCTGTTTTTT
-	TRBV7-9	TRBJ1-1	-	CASSPSPGQPREGTEAFF	TGTGCCAGCAGCCCATCCCCCGGACAGCCACGCGAGGGGACTGAAGCTTTCTTT
-	TRBV5-5	TRBJ1-5	-	CASSFLDQPQHF	TGTGCCAGCAGCTTCCTCGATCAGCCCCAGCATTTT
-	TRBV27	TRBJ2-7	TRBD2	CASGLPAGGLYEQYF	TGTGCCAGCGGGCTACCAGCGGGAGGGCTATACGAGCAGTACTTC
-	TRBV30	TRBJ2-2	-	CAWSVWAGELFF	TGTGCCTGGAGTGTATGGGCCGGGGAGCTGTTTTTT
-	TRBV19	TRBJ2-7	TRBD2	CASSMLGLAGDEQYF	TGTGCCAGTAGTATGTTAGGGCTAGCGGGAGACGAGCAGTACTTC
-	TRBV15	TRBJ2-5	-	CATSRAGLGETQYF	TGTGCCACCAGCAGAGCAGGGCTAGGAGAGACCCAGTACTTC
-	TRBV6-6	TRBJ2-7	TRBD1	CASSSGQNSYEQYF	TGTGCCAGCAGTTCGGGACAGAACTCCTACGAGCAGTACTTC
-	TRBV6-5	TRBJ2-7	-	CASSTDTRSSEQYF	TGTGCCAGCAGTACCGACACTAGGAGTTCCGAGCAGTACTTC
once	TRBV5-1	TRBJ2-7	-	CASSQGSYEQYF	TGCGCCAGCAGCCAGGGATCCTACGAGCAGTACTTC
once	TRBV6-1	TRBJ1-2	TRBD1	CASSGGTGDYGYTF	TGTGCCAGCAGTGGGGGGACAGGGGACTATGGCTACACCTTC